Each of the 24 T cell receptor beta chains below was sequenced from the same sample in a study of neurological immune-mediated disorders. One entry per CDR3 protein results from TCRdb running MiXCR on the 5' RACE reads. The sample includes 60,000 or so distinct CDR3 sequences, 3% to 4% of them seen just once. The source material was PBMCs. The receptors derive from a woman between 55 and 75 years old with multiple sclerosis.

The sample holds many counts of this clonotype. The V and J genes are TRBV10-3 and TRBJ1-1, with TRBD1 matching over 9 bases. Germline CDR1 ENHRY, CDR2 SYGVKD. There are 17 residues in the CDR3. V shed 6 bases and J 3 bases; nucleotides not matched to a gene: 14. CDR3 region: CAISQSGPRDRDTEAFF. The CDR3 DNA sequence: TGTGCCATCAGCCAGTCGGGACCGCGGGACAGGGACACTGAAGCTTTCTTT.

This clonotype occurred many times. This chain connects TRBV7-3 to TRBJ1-1; D gene unclear. CDR1 is SGHTA and CDR2 is FQGTGA in the germline V gene. V lost 2 bases, J lost 5 bases, and 12 bases lay in between. The CDR3 runs 14 residues. CDR3 DNA sequence: TGTGCCAGCAGCTTAGAGGCAGGAAGGACTGAAGCTTTCTTT. As protein: CASSLEAGRTEAFF.

The sample holds many counts of this clonotype. This chain uses TRBV12-3 or TRBV12-4 with TRBJ2-7, with D unclear. Trimming left V 6 bases short and J 1 base short, with 10 bases between. The CDR3 sequence is 13 residues long. CDR3 residues: CASRMGSSYEQYF. For the CDR3, the DNA is TGTGCCAGCAGGATGGGTAGTTCCTACGAGCAGTACTTC.

With regard to this clonotype: Being one base from a much bigger clone, this may be a read error. The chain combines TRBV28 with TRBJ2-7, with 10 bases fitting TRBD2. CDR3 length: 15 residues. The germline CDR1 and CDR2 sequences are MDHEN and SYDVKM. The CDR3 region is CASSKSGRANYEKYF. Written as DNA, the CDR3 is TGTGCCAGCAGTAAGAGCGGGAGGGCCAACTACGAGAAGTACTTC.

Many counts were recorded for this clonotype. The gene calls are TRBV5-1 and TRBJ2-1, with D unclear. Trimming shortened V by 1 base and J by 5 bases, and 13 bases separated the two germline ends. The CDR3 consists of 15 residues. Germline CDR1 SGHRS, CDR2 YFSETQ. This CDR3 reads CASSLTASQHNEQFF. The CDR3 nucleotides read TGCGCCAGCAGCTTGACTGCGTCCCAACACAATGAGCAGTTCTTC.

The V gene is TRBV18, the J gene TRBJ2-7; D is possibly TRBD2 (6 bases). Germline-derived CDR1 and CDR2 are KGHSH and LQKENI. Trimming left V 3 bases short and J 3 bases short, with 15 bases between. The CDR3 runs to 15 residues. This CDR3 is CASSPGLLGGYEQYF. Here the CDR3 DNA reads TGTGCCAGCTCACCGGGACTCCTGGGAGGCTACGAGCAGTACTTC.

In this sample, this clonotype turned up a few times. With a much larger clone just one base away, this may be a read error. The V gene is TRBV20-1, the J gene TRBJ2-5; D unresolved. The germline V and J ends were trimmed by 6 bases and 0 bases, with 17 bases remaining between them. Germline CDR1 DFQATT, CDR2 SNEGSKA (reference sequence). CDR3 length: 15 amino acids. The CDR3 region is CSANPAMGNQETQYF. The CDR3 DNA reads as TGCAGTGCCAATCCTGCCATGGGGAACCAAGAGACCCAGTACTTC.

This clonotype was counted only a few times. Compared with germline, one end of the junction differs, possibly owing to a read error. J is TRBJ2-7 and V is TRBV9; D gene ambiguous. Germline values: CDR1 SGDLS, CDR2 YYNGEE. The CDR3 is 13 residues long. CDR3 residues: CASSVDRSSEQYF. In nucleotides, the CDR3 is TGTGCCAGCAGCGTAGACCGGTCCTCCGAGCAGTACTTC.

Ten or more counts support this clonotype. The chain combines TRBV10-3 with TRBJ1-2; no definite D call. V gave up 4 bases and J gave up 4 bases, with 10 bases separating them. Germline CDR1 and CDR2: ENHRY and SYGVKD. CDR3 length: 13 amino acids. The CDR3 reads CAISGLIGYGYTF. In DNA form, the CDR3 reads TGTGCCATCAGTGGGCTAATTGGCTATGGCTACACCTTC.

This clonotype showed up many times. The CDR3 DNA follows: TGCGCCAGCAGCTTCGGACCGGGTGAGACCCAGTACTTC. Its translation: CASSFGPGETQYF. The genes are TRBV5-1 and TRBJ2-5; D is unclear. The V gene's germline CDR1 is SGHRS and CDR2 YFSETQ. Trimming stripped 2 bases from V and 5 bases from J, with 10 bases between. This CDR3 comprises 13 residues.

At least ten counts were recorded for this clonotype. The CDR3 region is CASSLVGKNGYTF. The DNA of the CDR3 is TGTGCCAGCAGCTTAGTAGGGAAGAATGGCTACACCTTC. The gene calls are TRBV7-8 and TRBJ1-2; D not certain. The CDR3 length is 13 residues. The germline V gene has CDR1 SGHVS and CDR2 FQNEAQ. Trimming removed 1 base at V and 6 bases at J, with 9 bases between.

Many counts were recorded for this clonotype. The rearrangement joins TRBV2 to TRBJ2-2; D perhaps matches TRBD1 (6 bases). Germline V gene data show CDR1 as SNHLY and CDR2 as FYNNEI. The CDR3 is 15 amino acids. V lost 6 bases and J 1 base, leaving 12 bases between the germline ends. This CDR3 reads CASSPGALNTGELFF. In DNA form, the CDR3 reads TGTGCCAGCAGCCCAGGGGCCCTGAACACCGGGGAGCTGTTTTTT.

This clonotype was seen many times. This rearrangement joins TRBV4-3 to TRBJ1-3; D is ambiguous. Germline CDR1 and CDR2: LGHNA and YSLEER. Deletions cut 0 bases from V and 2 bases from J, with 14 bases between. The CDR3 length is 17 residues. CDR3 residues: CASSQEGSWQAGNTIYF. DNA for the CDR3: TGCGCCAGCAGCCAAGAGGGGTCGTGGCAGGCTGGAAACACCATATATTTT.

The table lists this clonotype with many counts. The chain links TRBV6-2 or TRBV6-3 to TRBJ2-5; maybe TRBD1 (6 bases). The CDR3 runs to 13 residues. Germline V gene data show CDR1 as MNHEY and CDR2 as SVGEGT. The V end was cut by 7 bases, the J end by 5 bases, with 14 bases between. The chain's CDR3 is CASKFGGRETQYF. CDR3 DNA: TGTGCCAGCAAGTTTGGGGGCAGGGAGACCCAGTACTTC.

This clonotype was seen repeatedly, ten times or more. The CDR3 bases are TGCAGAGCCGTTCGGCGGGGGGGCAGGTACGAGCAGTACTTC. It is translated as CRAVRRGGRYEQYF. The gene calls are TRBV20-1 and TRBJ2-7; 9 bases agree with TRBD2. This CDR3 is 14 amino acids long. Germline V CDR1 and CDR2: DFQATT, SNEGSKA (reference sequence).

The table lists this clonotype with many counts. The chain joins TRBV20-1 to TRBJ2-7, with 8 bases aligning to TRBD2. CDR1 DFQATT and CDR2 SNEGSKA come from the germline V gene (reference sequence). V trimming: 0 bases; J trimming: 3 bases; junction bases outside the gene matches: 10. The CDR3 spans 16 residues. CDR3 DNA sequence: TGCAGTGCTAGAGATGCGAGCAGACTAGCGCGCTACGAGCAGTACTTC. It specifies CSARDASRLARYEQYF.

This clonotype was seen many times. The CDR3 nucleotides read TGCAGTGCTAAACAGGACCCTTACGAGCAGTACTTC. It codes for CSAKQDPYEQYF. The chain couples TRBV20-1 to TRBJ2-7, with a possible D match to TRBD1 (5 bases). Germline CDR1 is DFQATT and CDR2 is SNEGSKA (reference sequence). Trimming removed 4 bases from V and 4 bases from J, with 11 bases in between. The length of the CDR3 is 12 residues.

The sample holds many counts of this clonotype. The rearrangement links TRBV5-1 to TRBJ2-5; the D gene is possibly TRBD2 (5 bases). CDR1 and CDR2 (germline): SGHRS, YFSETQ. The length of the CDR3 is 13 residues. V dropped 2 bases and J dropped 4 bases, with 9 bases sitting between them. This chain's CDR3 is CASSFFEGETQYF. Written as DNA, the CDR3 is TGCGCCAGCAGCTTTTTTGAGGGAGAGACCCAGTACTTC.

This clonotype has ten or more counts. This sequence joins TRBV7-9 and TRBJ2-1, with D perhaps TRBD2 (5 bases). CDR1 is SEHNR and CDR2 is FQNEAQ in the germline V gene (reference sequence). V was cut by 7 bases and J by 7 bases, with 23 bases left in between. CDR3 length: 16 residues. The DNA of the CDR3 is TGTGCCAGCACCCAGGCGGTGGGAGCCCTTAAAAATGAGCAGTTCTTC. This sequence encodes CASTQAVGALKNEQFF. The complete variable domain, with remaining parts taken from reference TRBV7-9 and TRBJ2-1, reads DTGVSQNPRHKITKRGQNVTFRCDPISEHNRLYWYRQTLGQGPEFLTYFQNEAQLEKSRLLSDRFSAERPKGSFSTLEIQRTEQGDSAMYLCASTQAVGALKNEQFFGPGTRLTVL.

This clonotype was found many times. In nucleotides, the CDR3 is TGCGCCAGCAGCTTGGATAGCGGCACCTACAATGAGCAGTTCTTC. The encoded protein is CASSLDSGTYNEQFF. This chain links TRBV5-1 with TRBJ2-1; possible D gene TRBD2, 6 bases. This CDR3 has 15 amino acids. V lost 0 bases and J 2 bases, leaving 9 bases between the germline ends. Germline assignment: CDR1 SGHRS and CDR2 YFSETQ.

This clonotype was observed many times. V and J are TRBV7-2 and TRBJ2-7, with 9 bases identical to TRBD2. This CDR3 region has 15 residues. Germline assignment: CDR1 SGHTA and CDR2 FQGNSA. With V trimmed by 2 bases and J by 2 bases, 4 bases remained unmatched. CDR3 sequence reads: CASSLSAGGPYEQYF. The CDR3 DNA sequence: TGTGCCAGCAGCTTAAGTGCGGGAGGGCCCTACGAGCAGTACTTC.

There are many counts of this clonotype. This chain links TRBV5-1 with TRBJ2-5; 7 bases are a match to TRBD2. The V gene end was trimmed by 2 bases and the J gene end by 1 base; junction bases not matched to a gene: 14. The CDR3 runs 18 residues. CDR1 and CDR2 from the germline V gene are SGHRS and YFSETQ. The CDR3 nucleotides are TGCGCCAGCAGCTTAGGTGCCCAAGCGGGATATCTCCAAGAGACCCAGTACTTC. It translates to CASSLGAQAGYLQETQYF.

This clonotype was seen at least ten times. The chain links TRBV27 to TRBJ2-2, with 7 positions matching TRBD1. The CDR3 contains 17 residues. Germline V gene sequence: CDR1 MNHEY, CDR2 SMNVEV (reference sequence). Unmatched junction bases numbered 18, after V lost 8 bases and J lost 6 bases. The CDR3 spells CASARTRDSRLSGELFF. Written as DNA, the CDR3 is TGTGCCAGCGCTCGGACAAGGGACAGTCGTCTGTCCGGGGAGCTGTTTTTT.

This clonotype was seen ten or more times. The rearrangement joins TRBV10-3 to TRBJ1-2; D remains unclear. The CDR3 is made up of 13 amino acids. Germline V gene data show CDR1 as ENHRY and CDR2 as SYGVKD. V lost 7 bases, J lost 1 base, and 10 bases lay in between. The CDR3 region has the DNA TGTGCCATCACGCCTCAACATAACTATGGCTACACCTTC. Protein: CAITPQHNYGYTF.